This TCR beta chain emerged from a study of CXCR3-negative and CXCR3-positive naive CD8 T cells. Naivety in CD8+ T cells corresponded to a CD45RO-CCR7+CD27+CD95- phenotype. UMI-labeled 5' RACE yielded the TRB cDNA libraries. TCRdb derives one entry per CDR3 protein from the 5' RACE reads, leaving out DNA. Its table lists over 35,000 distinct CDR3 sequences. The CDR3 loop spans 11 amino acids. The germline gives CDR1 MDHEN, CDR2 SYDVKM. Study-wide findings and caveats: In naive cells, CXCR3-negative and CXCR3-positive subsets had similar TRBV-TRBJ usage; memory cells differed. TRB CDR3 properties served as the basis for inferring TCR strength, and surface CD5 was comparable between naive subsets.

With respect to this clonotype: Its cognate antigen is unknown.

This sequence joins TRBV28 and TRBJ2-1; TCRdb names TRBD1, which stays unverified in the absence of DNA. This TCR derives from a human donor in good health. Some clones in this sample may be carry-over from other donors' samples. Sequencing was carried out using naive CXCR3- CD8+ T cells from blood. The subset is: CD45RO-CCR7+CD27+CD95- naive CD8+ T cells lacking CXCR3 (TNR3-). This CDR3 reads CASSPGTAQLF.